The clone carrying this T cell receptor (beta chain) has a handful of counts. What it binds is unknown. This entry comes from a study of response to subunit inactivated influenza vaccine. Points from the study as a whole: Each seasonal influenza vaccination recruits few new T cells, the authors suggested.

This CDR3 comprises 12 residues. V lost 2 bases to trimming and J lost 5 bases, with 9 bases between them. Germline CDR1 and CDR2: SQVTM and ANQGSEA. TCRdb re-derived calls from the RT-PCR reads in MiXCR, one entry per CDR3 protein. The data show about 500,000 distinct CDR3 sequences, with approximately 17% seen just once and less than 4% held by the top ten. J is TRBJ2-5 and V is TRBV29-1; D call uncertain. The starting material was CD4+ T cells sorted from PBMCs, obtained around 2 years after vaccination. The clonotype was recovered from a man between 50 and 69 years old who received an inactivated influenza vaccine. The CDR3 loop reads CSVEIGGETQYF. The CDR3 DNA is TGCAGCGTTGAAATCGGTGGGGAGACCCAGTACTTC.